The 13 T cell receptor beta chains below were found in one sample sequenced in a study of cytomegalovirus exposure and HLA in healthy donors. Generated by immunoSEQ multiplex PCR, the TCRdb table keeps only in-frame clones and is missing some. The repertoire holds 150,000 to 200,000 clones, with roughly 89% as singletons. The sequenced material came from PBMCs. These receptor sequences come from a woman under 30 in good health and CMV-seropositive.

The genes are TRBV7-2 and TRBJ1-3; 7 bases agree with TRBD1. The V gene end was trimmed by 5 bases and the J gene end by 2 bases; junction bases not matched to a gene: 3. The germline V gene has CDR1 SGHTA and CDR2 FQGNSA. The CDR3 is 14 amino acids. The CDR3 protein is CASSPDRAGNTIYF. Here the CDR3 DNA reads TGTGCCAGCAGCCCCGACAGGGCTGGAAACACCATATATTTT.

V and J are TRBV7-9 and TRBJ2-7; D is unresolved. CDR1 SEHNR and CDR2 FQNEAQ come from the germline V gene (reference sequence). The length of the CDR3 is 15 residues. Trimming removed 4 bases at V and 3 bases at J, with 16 bases between. DNA for the CDR3: TGTGCCAGCAGCTCCCCCTGGTCGAGTGGCTACGAGCAGTACTTC. This translates into CASSSPWSSGYEQYF. Based on the CDR3 plus reference TRBV7-9 and TRBJ2-7, the full variable domain is DTGVSQNPRHKITKRGQNVTFRCDPISEHNRLYWYRQTLGQGPEFLTYFQNEAQLEKSRLLSDRFSAERPKGSFSTLEIQRTEQGDSAMYLCASSSPWSSGYEQYFGPGTRLTVT.

The chain combines TRBV6-4 with TRBJ2-7; 8 bases are a match to TRBD1. J gave up 0 bases and V 0 bases, and 7 bases lay outside the gene matches. This CDR3 contains 17 residues. CDR1 and CDR2 from the germline V gene are MRHNA and SNTAGT. CDR3 loop: CASSDSKRDRNSYEQYF. The CDR3 DNA follows: TGTGCCAGCAGTGACTCGAAACGGGACAGGAACTCCTACGAGCAGTACTTC.

This chain links TRBV7-8 with TRBJ2-7; tentatively, D is TRBD2 (5 bases). There are 15 residues in the CDR3. The germline V gene encodes CDR1 SGHVS and CDR2 FQNEAQ. V lost 4 bases, J lost 0 bases, and 13 bases lay in between. CDR3 amino acids: CASSSPPGSSYEQYF. CDR3 sequence (DNA): TGTGCCAGCAGCTCCCCGCCGGGAAGCTCCTACGAGCAGTACTTC.

The V gene is TRBV9, the J gene TRBJ2-3; possibly TRBD2 for D (5 bases). The V gene's germline CDR1 is SGDLS and CDR2 YYNGEE. The CDR3 length is 15 residues. Trimming shortened V by 0 bases and J by 1 base, and 9 bases separated the two germline ends. Written as DNA, the CDR3 is TGTGCCAGCAGCGTAGGAGCGGACCGCACAGATACGCAGTATTTT. This translates into CASSVGADRTDTQYF.

This clone occurred once. Here the CDR3 reads CASSLDGDRGRNGYTF. In DNA, the CDR3 is TGTGCCAGCAGTTTAGACGGGGACAGGGGGCGAAATGGCTACACCTTC. The chain couples TRBV28 to TRBJ1-2; 12 bases map to TRBD1. V was pared by 2 bases and J by 6 bases, with 7 bases of the junction left unmatched. The CDR3 spans 16 residues. Germline V gene data show CDR1 as MDHEN and CDR2 as SYDVKM.

The chain carries TRBV5-1 and TRBJ2-5; 8 bases fit TRBD2. V gave up 2 bases and J gave up 9 bases; unmatched junction bases: 9. This CDR3 contains 14 residues. The germline V gene encodes CDR1 SGHRS and CDR2 YFSETQ. The CDR3 nucleotides are TGCGCCAGCAGCTTTCCGGGGGAAGCGGGAGCCCAGTACTTC. Translating gives CASSFPGEAGAQYF.

The V gene is TRBV6-5, the J gene TRBJ2-7, with 7 bases that match TRBD2. Germline trimming cut 0 bases from V and 7 bases from J; bases unmatched to any gene: 9. The V gene's germline CDR1 is MNHEY and CDR2 SVGAGI. This CDR3 has 15 amino acids. The CDR3 DNA reads as TGTGCCAGCAGTTACTCGTGGACTAGGGTGTGGGAGCAGTACTTC. This sequence encodes CASSYSWTRVWEQYF.

The V and J genes are TRBV7-2 and TRBJ1-5; D possibly corresponds to TRBD1 (5 bases). Germline-derived CDR1 and CDR2 are SGHTA and FQGNSA. The CDR3 contains 15 residues. V dropped 0 bases and J dropped 1 base, with 7 bases sitting between them. This chain's CDR3 is CASSLAPGSNQPQHF. CDR3 sequence (DNA): TGTGCCAGCAGCTTAGCCCCAGGGAGCAATCAGCCCCAGCATTTT.

This rearrangement joins TRBV19 to TRBJ2-1; 10 bases map to TRBD2. Germline CDR1 LNHDA, CDR2 SQIVND (reference sequence). This CDR3 is 14 amino acids long. The V and J ends lost 5 bases and 8 bases, in that order; junction bases with no gene match: 6. CDR3 nucleotides: TGTGCCAGTAGTCCTGGACTAGCGGCCGATGAGCAGTTCTTC. It encodes CASSPGLAADEQFF.

The chain is built from TRBV7-3 and TRBJ2-3; maybe TRBD2 (6 bases). V lost 6 bases, J lost 4 bases, and 20 bases lay in between. Looked up from germline, CDR1 is SGHTA and CDR2 is FQGTGA. The CDR3 is made up of 16 amino acids. CDR3 DNA: TGTGCCAGCAGTCCGTGGAGGGGCGGGACCCCAGATACGCAGTATTTT. Its translation: CASSPWRGGTPDTQYF.

This sequence joins TRBV28 and TRBJ2-3; TRBD1 matches 9 bases. CDR3 length: 17 residues. Germline V gives CDR1 MDHEN, CDR2 SYDVKM. V lost 6 bases, J lost 6 bases, and 16 bases stayed unmatched. The CDR3 DNA reads TGTGCCAGCAGCCGGCTCGGGGCACAGGGGGCAGATGATACGCAGTATTTT. Translating gives CASSRLGAQGADDTQYF.

The chain uses TRBV10-3 and TRBJ2-3; weak D call: TRBD2 (6 bases). Per the germline V gene, CDR1 is ENHRY and CDR2 is SYGVKD. The ends were cut back, 11 bases at V and 4 bases at J, with 22 bases in the middle. CDR3 length: 15 amino acids. CDR3 region: CASRATAGWADTQYF. The CDR3 region has the DNA TGTGCCTCGAGGGCCACAGCGGGTTGGGCAGATACGCAGTATTTT.